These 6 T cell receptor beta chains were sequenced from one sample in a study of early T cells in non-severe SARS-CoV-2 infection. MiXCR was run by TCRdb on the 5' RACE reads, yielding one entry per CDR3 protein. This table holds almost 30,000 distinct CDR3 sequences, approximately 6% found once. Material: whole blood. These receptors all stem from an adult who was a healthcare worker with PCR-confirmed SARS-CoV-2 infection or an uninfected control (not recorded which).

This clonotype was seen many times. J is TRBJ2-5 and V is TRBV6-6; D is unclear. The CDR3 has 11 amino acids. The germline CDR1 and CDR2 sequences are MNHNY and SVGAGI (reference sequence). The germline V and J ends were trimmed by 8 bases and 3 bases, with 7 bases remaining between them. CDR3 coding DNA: TGTGCCAGCGGAATAAAAGAGACCCAGTACTTC. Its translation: CASGIKETQYF.

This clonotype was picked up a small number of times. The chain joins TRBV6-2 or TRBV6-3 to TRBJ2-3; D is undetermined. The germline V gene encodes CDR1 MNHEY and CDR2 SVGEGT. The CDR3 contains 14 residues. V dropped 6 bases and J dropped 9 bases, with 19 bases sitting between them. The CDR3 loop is CASSISRLTGTQYF. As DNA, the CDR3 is TGTGCCAGCAGCATATCCCGTCTAACGGGCACGCAGTATTTT.

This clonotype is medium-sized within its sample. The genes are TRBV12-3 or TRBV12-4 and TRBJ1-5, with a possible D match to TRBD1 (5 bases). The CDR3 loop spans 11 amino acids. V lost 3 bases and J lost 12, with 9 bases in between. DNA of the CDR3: TGTGCCAGCAGTTTTTCAGGGCTCCAGCATTTT. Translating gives CASSFSGLQHF.

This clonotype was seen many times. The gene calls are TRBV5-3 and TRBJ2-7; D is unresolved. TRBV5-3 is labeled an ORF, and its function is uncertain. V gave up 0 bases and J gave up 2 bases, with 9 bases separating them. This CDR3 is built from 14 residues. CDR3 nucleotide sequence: TGTGCCAGAAGCTTGGTCGACACAACCTACGAGCAGTACTTC. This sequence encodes CARSLVDTTYEQYF.

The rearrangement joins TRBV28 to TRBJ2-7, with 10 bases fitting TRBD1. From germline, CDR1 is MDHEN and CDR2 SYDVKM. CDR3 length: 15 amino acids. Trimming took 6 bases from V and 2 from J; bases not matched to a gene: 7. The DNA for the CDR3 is TGTGCCAGCAGCTGGGGGACAGGGGATACCTACGAGCAGTACTTC. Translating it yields CASSWGTGDTYEQYF.

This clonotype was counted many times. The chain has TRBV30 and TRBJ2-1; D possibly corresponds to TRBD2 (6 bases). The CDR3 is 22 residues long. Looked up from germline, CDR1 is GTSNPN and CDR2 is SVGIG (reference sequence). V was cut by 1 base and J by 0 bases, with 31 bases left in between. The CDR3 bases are TGTGCCTGGAGTGGGAGTGTGGGGAGGTTAGATGGGACCCCGAGCTCCTACAATGAGCAGTTCTTC. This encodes CAWSGSVGRLDGTPSSYNEQFF.